This record concerns one T cell receptor (beta chain) sequence. Its antigen is as yet unknown. The germline V gene encodes CDR1 DFQATT and CDR2 SNEGSKA (reference sequence). The CDR3 is 12 amino acids. V lost 8 bases and J 5 bases, leaving 13 bases between the germline ends. The data derive from a study of CD8 T cells in ankylosing spondylitis. Study-level results: Some motif variants were previously reported in reactive arthritis synovial fluid and blood. Reportedly, matched ankylosing spondylitis synovial fluid was significantly enriched for disease-linked clones. In ankylosing spondylitis blood, a motif of roughly 8 highly homologous TCR beta variants appeared characteristic.

From the 5' RACE reads, TCRdb called clonotypes with MiXCR, one entry per CDR3 protein. The table records 330,000 or so distinct CDR3 sequences, around 7.6% of them present only once. This TCR derives from a male donor with ankylosing spondylitis. The chain carries TRBV20-1 and TRBJ2-1; a weak D match, TRBD2 (5 bases). The specimen was blood, either unsorted or a sorted T cell fraction (not recorded which). This chain's CDR3 is CSPSDGNNEQFF. Written as DNA, the CDR3 is TGCAGTCCGTCGGACGGGAACAATGAGCAGTTCTTC.